Each of the 32 T cell receptor beta chains below was sequenced from the same sample in a study of T cells after yellow fever vaccination. One entry per CDR3 protein, called by TCRdb with MiXCR from the 5' RACE reads. The sample holds a few hundred thousand distinct CDR3 sequences, about 3.5% seen once. The sample was PBMCs, taken on the day of the yellow fever booster vaccination. All receptors derive from a man between 18 and 35 years old who received the YFV17D yellow fever vaccine.

At least ten counts were recorded for this clonotype. The V call is TRBV7-9, the J call TRBJ1-4; a possible D gene is TRBD1 (6 bases). Trimming cost V 4 bases and J 6 bases, with 12 bases left between them. The CDR3 has 14 residues. Germline assignment: CDR1 SEHNR and CDR2 FQNEAQ (reference sequence). The DNA of the CDR3 is TGTGCCAGCAGCTCACAGGGAGGGGATGAAAAACTGTTTTTT. Its protein product is CASSSQGGDEKLFF.

This clonotype was seen many times. The chain joins TRBV5-1 to TRBJ2-1; 8 bases align to TRBD1. Germline-derived CDR1 and CDR2 are SGHRS and YFSETQ. J was trimmed by 10 bases and V by 3 bases; bases with no gene match: 12. The CDR3 loop spans 15 amino acids. Here the CDR3 reads CASSSETGAMAEQFF. The CDR3 DNA reads as TGCGCCAGCAGCTCTGAGACAGGGGCCATGGCCGAGCAGTTCTTC.

The genes are TRBV28 and TRBJ1-2, with D perhaps TRBD1 (5 bases). The CDR3 is 14 amino acids. Per germline, CDR1 MDHEN and CDR2 SYDVKM. Trimming pared 0 bases from V and 5 bases from J, leaving 10 bases between. CDR3 sequence: CASSLWAGSYGYTF. In DNA, the CDR3 is TGTGCCAGCAGTTTATGGGCAGGGAGTTATGGCTACACCTTC.

This clonotype has a handful of counts. The chain uses TRBV20-1 and TRBJ2-5; D is perhaps TRBD1 (6 bases). V lost 5 bases to trimming and J lost 2 bases, with 12 bases between them. This CDR3 is built from 13 residues. Germline V gives CDR1 DFQATT, CDR2 SNEGSKA (reference sequence). The CDR3 DNA sequence: TGCAGTGCTCGGACAGCTGAACAAGAGACCCAGTACTTC. Its translation is CSARTAEQETQYF.

The table lists this clonotype with a few counts. CDR3 sequence (DNA): TGTGCCAGCAGCTTACCCTCAAAGACCGGGGAGCTGTTTTTT. It codes for CASSLPSKTGELFF. This chain joins TRBV7-3 and TRBJ2-2; D call uncertain. The CDR3 runs to 14 residues. The V end was cut by 2 bases, the J end by 5 bases, with 9 bases between. The germline CDR1 and CDR2 sequences are SGHTA and FQGTGA.

This clonotype was seen many times. V usage is TRBV7-2 and J usage is TRBJ2-5; 8 nucleotides agree with TRBD1. V lost 3 bases to trimming and J lost 5 bases; unmatched junction nucleotides: 2. This CDR3 is built from 13 residues. The germline gives CDR1 SGHTA, CDR2 FQGNSA. The chain's CDR3 is CASSFRGLETQYF. CDR3 nucleotide sequence: TGTGCCAGCAGCTTCAGGGGGCTGGAGACCCAGTACTTC.

This clonotype was detected many times. In nucleotides, the CDR3 is TGCGCCAGCAGCTTCGGGGACAGGGCAAATCAGCCCCAGCATTTT. Protein sequence: CASSFGDRANQPQHF. The V call is TRBV5-1, the J call TRBJ1-5, with 9 nucleotides matching TRBD1. The V gene's germline CDR1 is SGHRS and CDR2 YFSETQ. Unmatched junction bases numbered 4, after V lost 2 bases and J lost 4 bases. This CDR3 has 15 amino acids.

This clonotype was observed a handful of times. The chain is built from TRBV9 and TRBJ2-6; perhaps D is TRBD1 or TRBD2 (5 bases each). The V end lost 0 bases, the J end lost 4 bases, and 8 bases lay between the germline ends. CDR1 and CDR2 (germline): SGDLS, YYNGEE. CDR3 length: 15 residues. The CDR3 DNA sequence: TGTGCCAGCAGCGTAGTGGGGGACGGGGCCAACGTCCTGACTTTC. Translated: CASSVVGDGANVLTF.

This clonotype was counted many times. J is TRBJ2-5 and V is TRBV5-1; possibly TRBD2 for D (5 bases). CDR1 SGHRS and CDR2 YFSETQ come from the germline V gene. V was shortened by 0 bases and J by 4 bases, with 16 bases between the two germline ends. CDR3 size: 16 residues. CDR3 residues: CASSLAGGRAGETQYF. The CDR3 nucleotides are TGCGCCAGCAGCTTGGCCGGAGGAAGGGCGGGAGAGACCCAGTACTTC. The full variable domain, its missing parts supplied by reference TRBV5-1 and TRBJ2-5, is KAGVTQTPRYLIKTRGQQVTLSCSPISGHRSVSWYQQTPGQGLQFLFEYFSETQRNKGNFPGRFSGRQFSNSRSEMNVSTLELGDSALYLCASSLAGGRAGETQYFGPGTRLLVL.

This clonotype was recorded a few times. The chain employs TRBV7-2 and TRBJ2-5, with TRBD2 identical over 9 bases. V shed 0 bases and J 0 bases; nucleotides not matched to a gene: 2. Germline V gene sequence: CDR1 SGHTA, CDR2 FQGNSA. The CDR3 is 16 amino acids. This CDR3 is CASSLASGGHQETQYF. CDR3 coding DNA: TGTGCCAGCAGCTTAGCTAGCGGGGGACACCAAGAGACCCAGTACTTC.

The V call is TRBV29-1, the J call TRBJ1-2; 7 bases are a match to TRBD1. Trimming took 3 bases from V and 4 from J; bases not matched to a gene: 2. Germline-derived CDR1 and CDR2 are SQVTM and ANQGSEA. The CDR3 has 12 residues. This CDR3 reads CSVDRDSYGYTF. The CDR3 DNA follows: TGCAGCGTTGATCGGGACAGCTATGGCTACACCTTC.

In this sample, this clonotype turned up a few times. This chain links TRBV5-8 with TRBJ2-5, with 12 bases aligning to TRBD1. Trimming took 1 base from V and 4 from J; bases not matched to a gene: 17. The CDR3 is 20 residues long. Germline loops: CDR1 SGHTS, CDR2 YDEGEE. CDR3 in amino acids: CASSLFPPPPGQGARETQYF. The CDR3 DNA sequence: TGTGCCAGCAGCTTGTTTCCCCCCCCCCCGGGACAGGGGGCCAGAGAGACCCAGTACTTC.

This clonotype was detected ten times or more. V and J are TRBV30 and TRBJ2-1; D unresolved. Per the germline V gene, CDR1 is GTSNPN and CDR2 is SVGIG (reference sequence). V was trimmed by 0 bases and J by 15 bases, leaving 12 bases between them. This CDR3 is 11 amino acids long. As DNA, the CDR3 is TGTGCCTGGAGTGTTGCCCAGGCCCCGTTCTTC. Amino acids: CAWSVAQAPFF.

This clonotype was seen a few times. The genes are TRBV20-1 and TRBJ1-1; D unclear. Trimming pared 0 bases from V and 1 base from J, leaving 9 bases between. CDR3 length equals 14 residues. Germline V lookup: CDR1 DFQATT, CDR2 SNEGSKA (reference sequence). CDR3 protein: CSARDGLKNTEAFF. In DNA, the CDR3 is TGCAGTGCTAGAGACGGGTTGAAGAACACTGAAGCTTTCTTT.

This chain joins TRBV5-4 and TRBJ2-5; possibly TRBD2 for D (5 bases). Germline assignment: CDR1 SGHNT and CDR2 YYREEE (reference sequence). The CDR3 consists of 12 residues. V gave up 1 base and J gave up 9 bases, with 10 bases separating them. CDR3 sequence reads: CASSLRGEAQYF. The CDR3 nucleotides are TGTGCCAGCAGCTTGCGGGGTGAGGCCCAGTACTTC.

This clonotype showed up just a few times. V usage is TRBV20-1 and J usage is TRBJ2-7; D is ambiguous. The V end was cut by 2 bases, the J end by 0 bases, with 8 bases between. CDR3 length equals 13 residues. Germline-derived CDR1 and CDR2 are DFQATT and SNEGSKA (reference sequence). CDR3 nucleotides: TGCAGTGCTAGACGCAGTTCCTCCTACGAGCAGTACGTC. Amino acid sequence: CSARRSSSYEQYV.

The chain recombines TRBV5-1 with TRBJ2-2; D gene ambiguous. V was shortened by 0 bases and J by 4 bases, with 10 bases between the two germline ends. The CDR3 has 15 residues. CDR1 is SGHRS, CDR2 YFSETQ, per germline. The CDR3 DNA sequence: TGCGCCAGCAGCTTGGAGAGTTGGTCCACCGGGGAGCTGTTTTTT. This codes for CASSLESWSTGELFF.

This clonotype was seen repeatedly, ten times or more. The gene calls are TRBV9 and TRBJ1-3, with D possibly TRBD1 on 6 matching bases. This CDR3 has 14 amino acids. Germline CDR1 is SGDLS and CDR2 is YYNGEE. Trimming stripped 6 bases from V and 2 bases from J, with 12 bases between. The chain's CDR3 is CASTPKGAGNTIYF. In DNA form, the CDR3 reads TGTGCCAGCACCCCGAAGGGGGCTGGAAACACCATATATTTT.

This clonotype was seen at least ten times. The gene calls are TRBV6-5 and TRBJ2-7; TRBD2 matches 11 bases. The CDR3 is made up of 15 amino acids. Germline V lookup: CDR1 MNHEY, CDR2 SVGAGI. V was clipped by 4 bases and J by 6 bases; unmatched bases: 8. The CDR3 sequence: CASSSLAGVPIEQYF. CDR3 in DNA: TGTGCCAGCAGTTCACTAGCGGGGGTCCCCATCGAGCAGTACTTC.

This clonotype was observed at least ten times. The chain combines TRBV10-3 with TRBJ1-6; 10 nucleotides match TRBD1. Looked up from germline, CDR1 is ENHRY and CDR2 is SYGVKD. The V segment lost 6 bases and the J segment 8 bases; nucleotides outside the gene matches: 4. The length of the CDR3 is 14 residues. Here the CDR3 reads CAIRGDRGDSPLHF. The CDR3 coding sequence is TGTGCCATCAGGGGGGACAGGGGAGATTCACCCCTCCACTTT.

This clonotype has at least ten counts. This chain connects TRBV11-2 to TRBJ2-3; 16 bases are a match to TRBD2. With 6 bases clipped from V and 5 bases from J, the junction kept 5 bases outside the gene matches. This CDR3 contains 16 residues. Germline CDR1 is SGHAT and CDR2 is FQNNGV. The CDR3 nucleotides are TGTGCCAGCAGGGGACTAGCGGGGGGGCCCAGAGATACGCAGTATTTT. Protein product: CASRGLAGGPRDTQYF.

The V and J genes are TRBV20-1 and TRBJ2-5; TRBD1 matches at 8 bases. CDR3 length: 12 amino acids. With V trimmed by 5 bases and J by 3 bases, 2 bases remained unmatched. CDR1 is DFQATT, CDR2 SNEGSKA, per germline (reference sequence). The CDR3 DNA reads TGCAGTGCTCAGACAGGGGAAGAGACCCAGTACTTC. Translating it yields CSAQTGEETQYF.

The genes are TRBV20-1 and TRBJ2-5; D may correspond to TRBD1 or TRBD2 (5 bases each). V lost 5 bases to trimming and J lost 6 bases, with 19 bases between them. There are 14 residues in the CDR3. Germline-derived CDR1 and CDR2 are DFQATT and SNEGSKA (reference sequence). Here the CDR3 DNA reads TGCAGTGCTGGGGGACCAGGAGAGGGACAGACCCAGTACTTC. Amino acid sequence: CSAGGPGEGQTQYF.

This clonotype showed up many times. This rearrangement joins TRBV5-1 to TRBJ2-3, with D maybe TRBD2 (5 bases). Germline lookup yields CDR1 SGHRS and CDR2 YFSETQ. V was cut by 4 bases and J by 1 base, with 10 bases left in between. The CDR3 loop spans 14 amino acids. The CDR3: CASSLSSGTDTQYF. In DNA form, the CDR3 reads TGCGCCAGCAGCCTTAGTAGCGGCACAGATACGCAGTATTTT. The variable domain in full, with the rest retrieved from reference TRBV5-1 and TRBJ2-3, is KAGVTQTPRYLIKTRGQQVTLSCSPISGHRSVSWYQQTPGQGLQFLFEYFSETQRNKGNFPGRFSGRQFSNSRSEMNVSTLELGDSALYLCASSLSSGTDTQYFGPGTRLTVL.

This clonotype was counted many times. The chain links TRBV15 to TRBJ2-3, with D perhaps TRBD2 (6 bases). This CDR3 is built from 16 residues. Germline loops: CDR1 LNHNV, CDR2 YYDKDF (reference sequence). The V and J ends lost 0 bases and 2 bases respectively, with 12 bases between them. CDR3 loop: CATSREGGLNTDTQYF. The DNA of the CDR3 is TGTGCCACCAGCAGAGAGGGGGGACTGAACACAGATACGCAGTATTTT.

This clonotype came up a few times. This chain links TRBV4-3 with TRBJ2-5, with D hard to call. The V and J ends lost 3 bases and 5 bases respectively, with 10 bases between them. The CDR3 consists of 13 residues. CDR1 LGHNA and CDR2 YSLEER come from the germline V gene. The CDR3 sequence: CASSHPPSETQYF. The DNA of the CDR3 is TGCGCCAGCAGCCACCCCCCTTCCGAGACCCAGTACTTC.

Ten or more counts support this clonotype. This chain links TRBV12-3 or TRBV12-4 with TRBJ2-5; D unclear. The CDR3 loop spans 14 amino acids. Trimming removed 1 base at V and 6 bases at J, with 12 bases between. CDR3 in amino acids: CASSLGMLGKTQYF. Written as DNA, the CDR3 is TGTGCCAGCAGTTTAGGAATGCTTGGGAAGACCCAGTACTTC.

In this sample, this clonotype turned up many times. V gene TRBV7-6 combines with J gene TRBJ2-1; D gene uncertain. V was trimmed by 1 base and J by 10 bases, leaving 5 bases between them. CDR1 SGHVS and CDR2 FNYEAQ come from the germline V gene. The CDR3 is 11 amino acids. Written as DNA, the CDR3 is TGTGCCAGCAGCTTAGTGTCCGAGCAGTTCTTC. The encoded protein is CASSLVSEQFF.

V usage is TRBV7-6 and J usage is TRBJ2-1, with D possibly matching TRBD1 (5 bases). Trimming removed 6 bases from V and 7 bases from J, with 13 bases in between. The CDR3 covers 13 residues. CDR1 and CDR2 (germline): SGHVS, FNYEAQ. CDR3 DNA: TGTGCCAGCAGATCGACTGGGGCGAATGAGCAGTTCTTC. Its protein product is CASRSTGANEQFF.

At least ten counts were recorded for this clonotype. This chain uses TRBV6-2 or TRBV6-3 with TRBJ1-5; no clear D. This CDR3 spans 12 amino acids. Germline CDR1 reads MNHEY; CDR2 reads SVGEGT. V was clipped by 2 bases and J by 9 bases, with 8 bases between them. The CDR3 DNA sequence: TGTGCCAGCAGTTACGGGATACGGCCCCAGCATTTT. This gives the protein CASSYGIRPQHF.

This clonotype was counted ten times or more. The chain recombines TRBV4-1 with TRBJ1-5, with D perhaps matching TRBD1 (5 bases). The V gene lost 0 bases and the J gene lost 3 bases, with 15 bases spanning the gap. The CDR3 consists of 17 residues. Per germline, CDR1 MGHRA and CDR2 YSYEKL. This chain's CDR3 is CASSQEEWGLPNQPQHF. CDR3 nucleotides: TGCGCCAGCAGCCAAGAGGAATGGGGACTTCCCAATCAGCCCCAGCATTTT.

This clonotype was observed a handful of times. The V gene is TRBV11-2, the J gene TRBJ2-7; tentatively, D is TRBD1 (6 bases). The CDR3 is 14 amino acids. V dropped 1 base and J dropped 4 bases, with 11 bases sitting between them. The germline V gene has CDR1 SGHAT and CDR2 FQNNGV. The CDR3 DNA sequence: TGTGCCAGCAGCTTAGGTGCAGGGGATTACGAGCAGTACGTC. Amino acids: CASSLGAGDYEQYV.